The present entry profiles one T cell receptor beta chain with its context. The antigen it binds to is not known. Per-nucleotide qualities are absent, and no much larger clonotype sits a single base away. The sample comes from a study of blood T cell repertoires in COVID-19 (TCRdb year 2020). Regarding the study in general: The collaborator samples originated in the United States, Italy and Spain and spanned the acute and convalescent phases of COVID-19. The material from the prospective study consisted of cDNA or gDNA derived from T cells, B-cell-depleted T cells, or PBMCs. Subjects who had been exposed to COVID-19, were actively infected with it, or had recovered from it provided the deeply sampled blood TCRbeta repertoires that made up the dataset. The repertoires were released in a freely available public database meant as a resource for research on the immune response to SARS-CoV-2. The samples were drawn from two sources: the first 160 participants of the ongoing ImmuneRACE study, and 1,200 or so subjects contributed by 6 global collaborators. A de-identified subject ID, COVID-19 status, age in years and sex were almost always included in the sample metadata. Where HLA class I and class II types were available, the types were taken from metadata supplied by the sample provider, not from assay-based typing. Overall study results and their limits: Clinical and demographic metadata were provided uncurated, with the amount varying by source and participant.

Here V drops 0 bases and J drops 8 bases, and the junction holds 5 bases not matched to any gene. The CDR3, cysteine through phenylalanine, is 16 amino acids long. The read is trimmed to its CDR3 DNA, 48 bases read in frame from base 1. The CDR1 and CDR2 encoded by the germline V gene are LGHNA and YSLEER. One collaborating source in Seattle enrolled patients while the patients were actively infected and followed the patients over time throughout the course of disease. The collaborating institutions used their own protocols to collect whole blood in K2EDTA tubes. For TCRbeta analysis, collaborator samples were shipped as frozen whole blood, as isolated PBMCs, or as DNA extracted from either sample type. The immunoSEQ Assay, a bias-controlled multiplex PCR, was used to amplify TCRbeta CDR3 regions from genomic DNA. Turning to the authors' computational methods: The number of nucleated cells in each sample was estimated by amplification of reference gene primers within the assay. To quantify the absolute abundance of each unique TCRbeta CDR3 rearrangement, sequence reads were collapsed and filtered. Productive Simpson clonality was computed per sample as the square root of Simpson's diversity index over productive rearrangements. TCRdb took this table from immuneACCESS and kept in-frame rearrangements with V and J called. Such tables lack part of the clones; where checked against another copy, unresolved V genes explain under half of the gap, and the rest is unexplained. That table gives V, J and clone size, and the DNA gave D and trimming. Counted in this sample were 300,000 to 350,000 clones; about 87% of them appeared once. The top ten clonotypes cover roughly 9.9% of the sample.

Recombination linked TRBV4-3 to TRBJ1-4; TRBD1 matches 11 bases in the middle. The sample consisted of peripheral blood. The clonotype was recovered from a man between 25 and 39 years old with COVID-19, enrolled during active disease. The CDR3 region: CASSQDTGQGGEKLFF. Read as DNA, the sequence is TGCGCCAGCAGCCAAGATACGGGACAGGGGGGAGAAAAACTGTTTTTT.